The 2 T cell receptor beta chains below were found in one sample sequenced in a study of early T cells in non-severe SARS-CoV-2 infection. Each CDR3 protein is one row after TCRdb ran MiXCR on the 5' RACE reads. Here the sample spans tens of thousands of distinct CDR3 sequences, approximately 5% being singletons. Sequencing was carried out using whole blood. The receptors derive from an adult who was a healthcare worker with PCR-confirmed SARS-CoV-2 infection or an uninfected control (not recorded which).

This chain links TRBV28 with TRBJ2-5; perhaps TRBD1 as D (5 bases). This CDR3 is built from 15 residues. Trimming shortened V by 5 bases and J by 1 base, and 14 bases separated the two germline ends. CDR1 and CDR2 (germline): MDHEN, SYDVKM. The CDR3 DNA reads TGTGCCAGCAGTCGCTCTCCAGGGTCCCAAGAGACCCAGTACTTC. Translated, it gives CASSRSPGSQETQYF.

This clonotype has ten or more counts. The CDR3: CASSTPTRQAFF. The CDR3 DNA sequence: TGTGCCAGCAGCACGCCGACAAGACAAGCTTTCTTT. The chain carries TRBV7-9 and TRBJ1-1; D gene uncertain. Trimming shortened V by 5 bases and J by 9 bases, and 13 bases separated the two germline ends. CDR1 and CDR2 (germline): SEHNR, FQNEAQ (reference sequence). The CDR3 contains 12 residues.